The 8 T cell receptor beta chains below come from one sample, sequenced in a study of T cells in Graves' hyperthyroidism and ophthalmopathy. Amplification yielded TCR beta CDR3 regions, with RNA transcripts as the source. Researchers ran a first-round RT-PCR on the TCR CDR3 using the HTBI primer set. TCRdb reprocessed the multiplex PCR reads with MiXCR, giving one entry per CDR3 protein. Of about 290,000 distinct CDR3 sequences listed, roughly an eighth were seen once; the top ten hold 7.9%. Sequencing was carried out using blood. The origin of the receptors is a woman between 40 and 50 years old with Graves' hyperthyroidism.

This clonotype was recorded at least ten times. The V and J genes are TRBV12-3 or TRBV12-4 and TRBJ2-1, with D maybe TRBD2 (5 bases). V was clipped by 10 bases and J by 7 bases, with 20 bases between them. The CDR3 contains 14 residues. The CDR3: CATLGGPARNEQFF. The CDR3 nucleotides read TGTGCCACCCTGGGCGGGCCTGCGAGGAATGAGCAGTTCTTC.

This clonotype turned up a few times. J is TRBJ2-1 and V is TRBV9, with a possible D match to TRBD2 (6 bases). The CDR3 length is 16 residues. Germline V gives CDR1 SGDLS, CDR2 YYNGEE. Deletions cut 0 bases from V and 2 bases from J, with 12 bases between. The CDR3 DNA reads TGTGCCAGCAGCGTAGACGGGAGACTCCCCTACAATGAGCAGTTCTTC. Encoded protein: CASSVDGRLPYNEQFF.

This clonotype appeared many times. This rearrangement joins TRBV18 to TRBJ1-5; possible D gene TRBD1, 5 bases. Germline V gives CDR1 KGHSH, CDR2 LQKENI. The CDR3 totals 15 residues. V was trimmed by 3 bases and J by 6 bases, leaving 15 bases between them. CDR3 protein: CASSPSQGSGQPQHF. The CDR3 DNA sequence: TGTGCCAGCTCACCCAGTCAGGGATCAGGTCAGCCCCAGCATTTT.

The chain combines TRBV7-9 with TRBJ2-5; D could derive from TRBD1 or TRBD2 (5 bases each). Trimming removed 3 bases at V and 1 base at J, with 15 bases between. The CDR3 extends over 16 amino acids. Germline CDR1 is SEHNR and CDR2 is FQNEAQ (reference sequence). The CDR3 sequence is CASSFRRRGAQETQYF. CDR3 in DNA: TGTGCCAGCAGCTTTCGGAGGAGAGGGGCCCAAGAGACCCAGTACTTC.

This clonotype was seen at least ten times. The rearrangement links TRBV20-1 to TRBJ1-2; the match to TRBD1 covers 10 bases. CDR3 size: 14 residues. Germline CDR1 is DFQATT and CDR2 is SNEGSKA (reference sequence). After removal of 3 bases from V and 7 bases from J, the junction contained 8 bases not matched to a gene. Here the CDR3 reads CSASGDRGLRGYTF. The DNA of the CDR3 is TGCAGTGCTAGTGGAGACAGGGGGCTCCGTGGCTACACCTTC.

Many counts were recorded for this clonotype. V gene TRBV11-1 combines with J gene TRBJ2-1; D possibly corresponds to TRBD2 (5 bases). The CDR3 sequence is 13 residues long. The germline CDR1 and CDR2 sequences are SGHAT and FQDESV (reference sequence). Trimming cost V 5 bases and J 4 bases, with 9 bases left between them. This CDR3 is CASSPGIYNEQFF. The CDR3 DNA sequence: TGTGCCAGCAGCCCCGGGATTTACAATGAGCAGTTCTTC.

This clonotype turned up a few times. J is TRBJ2-4 and V is TRBV20-1; D is unclear. The CDR3 covers 15 residues. The V and J ends lost 4 bases and 0 bases respectively, with 13 bases between them. CDR1 is DFQATT, CDR2 SNEGSKA, per germline (reference sequence). CDR3 region: CSATPGILAKNIQYF. CDR3 in DNA: TGCAGTGCTACTCCGGGCATACTAGCCAAAAACATTCAGTACTTC.

This clonotype was counted ten times or more. V usage is TRBV20-1 and J usage is TRBJ1-5, with D hard to call. The CDR3 contains 14 residues. V lost 4 bases and J lost 3, with 13 bases in between. From germline, CDR1 is DFQATT and CDR2 SNEGSKA (reference sequence). The CDR3 spells CSANEGGNNQPQHF. The DNA of the CDR3 is TGCAGTGCTAACGAGGGAGGGAACAATCAGCCCCAGCATTTT.